One and the same sample provided the 31 T cell receptor beta chains below, sequenced in a study of technical replicates of blood from several donors. Generated by immunoSEQ multiplex PCR, the TCRdb table keeps only in-frame clones and is missing some. The sample lists 75,000 to 95,000 clones; just over 90% were seen once. Sequenced: T cells isolated from PBMCs. These receptors were obtained from a human donor in good health.

This clone has more than one count but fewer than ten. V usage is TRBV29-1 and J usage is TRBJ1-4, with D possibly TRBD1 on 6 matching bases. The CDR3 is 12 residues long. V dropped 7 bases and J dropped 5 bases, with 11 bases sitting between them. CDR1 is SQVTM and CDR2 is ANQGSEA in the germline V gene. The CDR3 region is CSAGTSNEKLFF. The CDR3 nucleotides read TGCAGCGCGGGGACATCGAATGAAAAACTGTTTTTT. The full variable domain, rest sourced from reference TRBV29-1 and TRBJ1-4, is SAVISQKPSRDICQRGTSLTIQCQVDSQVTMMFWYRQQPGQSLTLIATANQGSEATYESGFVIDKFPISRPNLTFSTLTVSNMSPEDSSIYLCSAGTSNEKLFFGSGTQLSVL.

The count of this clone is one. The chain links TRBV27 to TRBJ2-7; 10 nucleotides align to TRBD1. V lost 4 bases, J lost 4 bases, and 10 bases stayed unmatched. CDR1 is MNHEY and CDR2 is SMNVEV in the germline V gene (reference sequence). CDR3 length: 16 amino acids. The CDR3 region has the DNA TGTGCCAGCAGTTCCCGGGACAGGGGAACCCTTTACGAGCAGTACTTC. It is translated as CASSSRDRGTLYEQYF.

This sequence joins TRBV30 and TRBJ1-3; 7 bases are shared with TRBD1. CDR3 length: 19 amino acids. With 4 bases clipped from V and 0 bases from J, the junction kept 18 bases outside the gene matches. Germline CDR1 and CDR2: GTSNPN and SVGIG (reference sequence). The CDR3 region has the DNA TGTGCCTGGATCCCGACAGGGTGGGTTAGTGGGAGCTCTGGAAACACCATATATTTT. It is translated as CAWIPTGWVSGSSGNTIYF.

The chain carries TRBV6-5 and TRBJ2-7, with 8 positions matching TRBD1. V trimming: 8 bases; J trimming: 3 bases; junction bases outside the gene matches: 6. CDR3 length equals 13 residues. Germline CDR1 and CDR2: MNHEY and SVGAGI. The CDR3 region is CASRGQGRYEQYF. As DNA, the CDR3 is TGTGCCAGCCGCGGACAGGGTCGCTACGAGCAGTACTTC.

This chain uses TRBV19 with TRBJ2-3; the match to TRBD2 covers 8 bases. The CDR3 length is 14 residues. V lost 4 bases, J lost 5 bases, and 5 bases stayed unmatched. CDR1 is LNHDA, CDR2 SQIVND, per germline (reference sequence). CDR3 sequence: CASSSSGDKDTQYF. The CDR3 nucleotides read TGTGCCAGTAGTAGTAGCGGGGATAAAGATACGCAGTATTTT.

CDR3 in amino acids: CASSEGGVGTFVSDTQYF. CDR3 DNA sequence: TGTGCCAGCAGTGAGGGCGGGGTGGGGACCTTCGTTTCAGATACGCAGTATTTT. V usage is TRBV6-1 and J usage is TRBJ2-3, with TRBD2 as a possible D gene (6 bases). The CDR3 is 18 residues long. V lost 3 bases and J lost 4, with 23 bases in between. Germline CDR1 MNHNS, CDR2 SASEGT.

The rearrangement joins TRBV5-1 to TRBJ2-7; perhaps TRBD2 as D (5 bases). The V end lost 0 bases, the J end lost 6 bases, and 10 bases lay between the germline ends. This CDR3 is 13 amino acids long. In germline, CDR1 is SGHRS, CDR2 YFSETQ. CDR3 loop: CASSLVAEGEQYF. The CDR3 DNA reads TGCGCCAGCAGCTTGGTTGCCGAGGGCGAGCAGTACTTC.

The chain employs TRBV13 and TRBJ2-6; no firm D call. The germline V and J ends were trimmed by 5 bases and 0 bases, with 8 bases remaining between them. Germline values: CDR1 PRHDT, CDR2 FYEKMQ (reference sequence). CDR3 length: 15 amino acids. CDR3 DNA sequence: TGTGCCAGCAGCCCCCCTAGCTCTGGGGCCAACGTCCTGACTTTC. This codes for CASSPPSSGANVLTF.

The CDR3 sequence: CASAHLGGENGYTF. The CDR3 DNA reads TGTGCCAGCGCGCATCTGGGGGGTGAAAATGGCTACACCTTC. The rearrangement joins TRBV6-1 to TRBJ1-2; D might be TRBD1 (5 bases). From germline, CDR1 is MNHNS and CDR2 SASEGT. This CDR3 is built from 14 residues. V lost 8 bases, J lost 6 bases, and 19 bases lay in between.

The chain is built from TRBV6-1 and TRBJ2-3; 7 bases fit TRBD1. CDR3 size: 16 residues. Losses at the gene ends were 4 bases for V and 2 bases for J; bases not matched to a gene: 9. The germline V gene has CDR1 MNHNS and CDR2 SASEGT. The CDR3 loop reads CASSGTGVLFTDTQYF. For the CDR3, the DNA is TGTGCCAGCAGTGGAACAGGGGTTTTATTCACAGATACGCAGTATTTT.

CDR3 amino acids: CAWSGRQGTGLGYGYTF. CDR3 DNA: TGTGCCTGGAGTGGCCGTCAAGGGACAGGCCTCGGCTATGGCTACACCTTC. The chain recombines TRBV30 with TRBJ1-2, with 8 bases identical to TRBD1. The J segment lost 4 bases and the V segment lost 1 base, leaving 14 bases of the junction unmatched. The germline gives CDR1 GTSNPN, CDR2 SVGIG (reference sequence). This CDR3 comprises 17 residues.

V usage is TRBV5-4 and J usage is TRBJ1-2; 8 bases fit TRBD1. Germline V gene sequence: CDR1 SGHNT, CDR2 YYREEE (reference sequence). With 6 bases clipped from V and 2 bases from J, the junction kept 6 bases outside the gene matches. The CDR3 totals 14 residues. CDR3 protein: CASKPDRENYGYTF. In nucleotides, the CDR3 is TGTGCCAGCAAGCCGGACAGGGAGAACTATGGCTACACCTTC.

To note about this clone: Other nucleotide sequences in the sample specify the same CDR3. The chain carries TRBV12-2 and TRBJ1-2. TRBV12-2 represents a pseudogene. This CDR3 is built from 13 residues. CDR3: CASRSKENYGYTF. The CDR3 DNA is TGTGCAAGTCGCAGCAAGGAGAACTATGGCTACACCTTC.

The rearrangement joins TRBV5-6 to TRBJ2-5; TRBD2 matches 8 bases. Germline CDR1 SGHDT, CDR2 YYEEEE. The CDR3 length is 14 residues. The trim removed 4 bases at V and 5 bases at J, leaving 7 bases unmatched. CDR3 sequence reads: CASSPGGLGETQYF. The CDR3 DNA reads as TGTGCCAGCAGCCCGGGGGGGCTGGGGGAGACCCAGTACTTC.

The V and J genes are TRBV18 and TRBJ1-5; TRBD1 matches 8 bases. This CDR3 has 16 amino acids. Per germline, CDR1 KGHSH and CDR2 LQKENI. Germline trimming cut 1 base from V and 0 bases from J; bases unmatched to any gene: 2. CDR3 residues: CASSPLQGDSNQPQHF. CDR3 nucleotides: TGTGCCAGCTCACCACTACAGGGGGATAGCAATCAGCCCCAGCATTTT.

CDR3 sequence reads: CASNLQGGLYNEQFF. In nucleotides, the CDR3 is TGTGCCAGCAACCTACAGGGCGGGCTTTACAATGAGCAGTTCTTC. This rearrangement joins TRBV6-5 to TRBJ2-1; weak D call: TRBD1 (6 bases). Germline V CDR1 and CDR2: MNHEY, SVGAGI. Trimming removed 7 bases from V and 4 bases from J, with 17 bases in between. The CDR3 is made up of 15 amino acids.

The chain uses TRBV27 and TRBJ2-1; 9 bases are shared with TRBD2. The CDR3 consists of 14 residues. Per the germline V gene, CDR1 is MNHEY and CDR2 is SMNVEV (reference sequence). Trimming removed 3 bases from V and 9 bases from J; junction bases left unmatched: 6. CDR3 region: CASSFLGRGGEQFF. The CDR3 nucleotides are TGTGCCAGCAGTTTTCTAGGGCGGGGGGGTGAGCAGTTCTTC.

The chain joins TRBV6-6 to TRBJ2-2, with TRBD1 identical over 7 bases. This CDR3 comprises 12 residues. The germline CDR1 and CDR2 sequences are MNHNY and SVGAGI (reference sequence). After removal of 7 bases from V and 6 bases from J, the junction contained 2 bases not matched to a gene. CDR3 sequence reads: CASTGQAGELFF. CDR3 nucleotide sequence: TGTGCCAGCACCGGACAGGCCGGGGAGCTGTTTTTT.

The table lists this clone with a few counts. The chain employs TRBV7-9 and TRBJ1-1; no reliable D call. The germline V gene has CDR1 SEHNR and CDR2 FQNEAQ (reference sequence). With 5 bases removed from V and 1 base from J, the gap between germline ends came to 8 bases. This CDR3 has 13 residues. The CDR3 bases are TGTGCCAGCAGCCTGGCCCAGAACACTGAAGCTTTCTTT. Protein sequence: CASSLAQNTEAFF.

The rearrangement links TRBV7-2 to TRBJ2-7, with D unclear. CDR1 and CDR2 (germline): SGHTA, FQGNSA. The CDR3 consists of 16 residues. V gave up 1 base and J gave up 0 bases, with 13 bases separating them. The CDR3 sequence: CASSLGPGSYSYEQYF. For the CDR3, the DNA is TGTGCCAGCAGCTTAGGTCCAGGCTCCTACTCCTACGAGCAGTACTTC. Combining the CDR3 with reference TRBV7-2 and TRBJ2-7 gives the whole variable domain GAGVSQSPSNKVTEKGKDVELRCDPISGHTALYWYRQSLGQGLEFLIYFQGNSAPDKSGLPSDRFSAERTGGSVSTLTIQRTQQEDSAVYLCASSLGPGSYSYEQYFGPGTRLTVT.

The gene calls are TRBV30 and TRBJ2-7; 11 bases match TRBD1. CDR3 length: 13 amino acids. Looked up from germline, CDR1 is GTSNPN and CDR2 is SVGIG (reference sequence). V trimming: 5 bases; J trimming: 3 bases; junction bases outside the gene matches: 3. The CDR3 nucleotides read TGTGCCTGGGGGGGACAGGGGGGCTACGAGCAGTACTTC. Translating gives CAWGGQGGYEQYF.

This chain uses TRBV5-4 with TRBJ2-3; 13 nucleotides align to TRBD2. Germline V gene lookup returns CDR1 SGHNT and CDR2 YYREEE (reference sequence). V trimming: 4 bases; J trimming: 0 bases; junction bases outside the gene matches: 11. The CDR3 spans 19 residues. CDR3 nucleotides: TGTGCCAGCAGCCAGGATGAGGGACTAGCGGGATCGAGCACAGATACGCAGTATTTT. Residues: CASSQDEGLAGSSTDTQYF. Together with reference TRBV5-4 and TRBJ2-3, the CDR3 gives the full variable domain: ETGVTQSPTHLIKTRGQQVTLRCSSQSGHNTVSWYQQALGQGPQFIFQYYREEENGRGNFPPRFSGLQFPNYSSELNVNALELDDSALYLCASSQDEGLAGSSTDTQYFGPGTRLTVL.

The chain carries TRBV28 and TRBJ1-2, with a possible D match to TRBD1 (6 bases). Germline CDR1 is MDHEN and CDR2 is SYDVKM. With 4 bases removed from V and 3 bases from J, the gap between germline ends came to 12 bases. This CDR3 spans 14 amino acids. This chain's CDR3 is CASSSPRGYYGYTF. DNA for the CDR3: TGTGCCAGCAGTTCCCCCAGGGGCTACTATGGCTACACCTTC.

The chain combines TRBV14 with TRBJ1-1; tentative D call: TRBD1 (5 bases). V was shortened by 1 base and J by 5 bases, with 14 bases between the two germline ends. CDR1 and CDR2 (germline): SGHDN, FVKESK. The CDR3 has 15 amino acids. As DNA, the CDR3 is TGTGCCAGCAGCCAAGCGGGGGGTAGAGGTACTGAAGCTTTCTTT. It encodes CASSQAGGRGTEAFF.

CDR3 bases: TGTGCCAGCAGTTACAGGGGTGGCTACACCTTC. Translation: CASSYRGGYTF. This sequence joins TRBV28 and TRBJ1-2; 7 nucleotides match TRBD1. With 4 bases clipped from V and 7 bases from J, the junction kept 0 bases outside the gene matches. The CDR3 spans 11 residues. Germline lookup yields CDR1 MDHEN and CDR2 SYDVKM.

The V gene is TRBV7-9, the J gene TRBJ2-3; D is unresolved. V was cut by 5 bases and J by 0 bases, with 15 bases left in between. Germline V lookup: CDR1 SEHNR, CDR2 FQNEAQ (reference sequence). The CDR3 is made up of 16 amino acids. CDR3 DNA sequence: TGTGCCAGCAGCGCTAACTTACTCACTAGCACAGATACGCAGTATTTT. It translates to CASSANLLTSTDTQYF.

V and J are TRBV18 and TRBJ2-7, with D maybe TRBD1 (7 bases). Trimming cost V 2 bases and J 5 bases, with 16 bases left between them. This CDR3 spans 15 amino acids. Germline V CDR1 and CDR2: KGHSH, LQKENI. The CDR3: CASSPWRGRFNEQYF. DNA of the CDR3: TGTGCCAGCTCACCATGGAGGGGGCGGTTCAACGAGCAGTACTTC.

V usage is TRBV5-6 and J usage is TRBJ1-1; 7 positions match TRBD1. V dropped 4 bases and J dropped 6; count of bases not matched to a gene: 6. The CDR3 covers 13 residues. Germline CDR1 SGHDT, CDR2 YYEEEE. The CDR3 protein is CASSETGIPEAFF. CDR3 DNA sequence: TGTGCCAGCAGCGAGACAGGGATCCCTGAAGCTTTCTTT.

The chain uses TRBV9 and TRBJ2-7; weak D call: TRBD2 (5 bases). CDR3 length equals 14 residues. V lost 4 bases, J lost 4 bases, and 15 bases lay in between. Germline lookup yields CDR1 SGDLS and CDR2 YYNGEE. The CDR3, as DNA: TGTGCCAGCAGCTTTGGACGGGAAAAATACGAGCAGTACTTC. Its protein is CASSFGREKYEQYF. Drawing the rest from reference TRBV9 and TRBJ2-7, the complete variable domain is DSGVTQTPKHLITATGQRVTLRCSPRSGDLSVYWYQQSLDQGLQFLIQYYNGEERAKGNILERFSAQQFPDLHSELNLSSLELGDSALYFCASSFGREKYEQYFGPGTRLTVT.

The chain recombines TRBV5-5 with TRBJ1-1; TRBD1 might be the D (6 bases). V lost 2 bases, J lost 5 bases, and 13 bases lay in between. Germline V gene lookup returns CDR1 SGHKS and CDR2 YYEKEE (reference sequence). The CDR3 spans 14 residues. The CDR3 nucleotides read TGTGCCAGCAGCTTAACACAGGGAATAACTGAAGCTTTCTTT. It codes for CASSLTQGITEAFF.

In nucleotides, the CDR3 is TGTGCCAGCAGTTTCGGGTCCTATCAGCCCCAGCATTTT. Translating it yields CASSFGSYQPQHF. V usage is TRBV28 and J usage is TRBJ1-5; no reliable D call. The CDR3 runs to 13 residues. Per germline, CDR1 MDHEN and CDR2 SYDVKM. The germline V and J ends were trimmed by 3 bases and 5 bases, with 8 bases remaining between them.